This T cell receptor beta chain is drawn from a study of cytomegalovirus exposure and HLA in healthy donors. Study-level results: That first-cohort TCR clusters tended to co-occur in the 120 or so validation repertoires was found in a later analysis. Despite most TCR sequences being rare, some public TCRs occurred in many donors.

On this clone itself: No antigen is known for it.

Repertoires were generated with immunoSEQ multiplex PCR, while TCRdb's copy carries only in-frame clones and drops some. The sample lists 200,000 or so clones; more than 65% were seen once. The V end lost 3 bases, the J end lost 7 bases, and 10 bases lay between the germline ends. The CDR3 is made up of 13 amino acids. Germline CDR1 and CDR2: SGHTA and FQGNSA. The chain links TRBV7-2 to TRBJ1-5, with D tentatively TRBD1 (5 bases). Material: PBMCs. The source is a woman younger than 45 in good health and CMV-seropositive. The CDR3 sequence: CASSFQGFQPQHF. In DNA, the CDR3 is TGTGCCAGCAGCTTCCAGGGATTCCAGCCCCAGCATTTT.